Presented here are 24 T cell receptor beta chains from one specimen sequenced in a study of shared clonotypes between healthy human individuals (dated by TCRdb to 2020 to 2022). The method was the immunoSEQ multiplex PCR assay. TCRdb took this table from immuneACCESS and kept in-frame rearrangements with V and J called. Such tables lack part of the clones; where checked against another copy, unresolved V genes explain under half of the gap, and the rest is unexplained. Counted in this sample were a few million clones; around nine tenths of them appeared once. The ten largest account for over 0.12% of the sample. Sequencing was done on a sample of naive CD4+ T cells sorted from blood. According to the study, the label for this sample's cell subset or site signals: CD45RA+ positively selected. All receptors come from a man between 18 and 35 years old in good health.

This clone came up a few times. Other nucleotide sequences in the sample specify the same CDR3. J is TRBJ1-2 and V is TRBV6-5; D gene ambiguous. In germline, CDR1 is MNHEY, CDR2 SVGAGI. Trimming cost V 2 bases and J 0 bases, with 4 bases left between them. This CDR3 comprises 13 residues. CDR3 in amino acids: CASSYGPNYGYTF. The CDR3, as DNA: TGTGCCAGCAGTTACGGGCCTAACTATGGCTACACCTTC.

V and J are TRBV4-2 and TRBJ2-3, with 12 positions matching TRBD2. Germline V CDR1 and CDR2: LGHNA, YNFKEQ. With V trimmed by 4 bases and J by 5 bases, 7 bases remained unmatched. This CDR3 has 16 residues. CDR3 DNA: TGTGCCAGCAGCCGCACGACTAGCGGGGGCGAAGATACGCAGTATTTT. Encoded protein: CASSRTTSGGEDTQYF.

This clone was detected a few times. The chain employs TRBV7-2 and TRBJ2-7; D is ambiguous. This CDR3 comprises 15 residues. Germline V lookup: CDR1 SGHTA, CDR2 FQGNSA. Deletions cut 2 bases from V and 2 bases from J, with 13 bases between. The CDR3 DNA reads TGTGCCAGCAGCTTATCTTCGGGCGGAGCCTACGAGCAGTACTTC. This gives the protein CASSLSSGGAYEQYF.

The J gene is TRBJ2-7, the V gene TRBV11-3; maybe TRBD2 (5 bases). Per the germline V gene, CDR1 is SGHNT and CDR2 is YENEEA. The ends were cut back, 0 bases at V and 5 bases at J, with 11 bases in the middle. The CDR3 has 14 amino acids. The CDR3 coding sequence is TGTGCCAGCAGCTTAGAACGGGGTCAGAACGAGCAGTACTTC. This sequence encodes CASSLERGQNEQYF. The complete variable domain, with remaining parts taken from reference TRBV11-3 and TRBJ2-7, reads EAGVVQSPRYKIIEKKQPVAFWCNPISGHNTLYWYLQNLGQGPELLIRYENEEAVDDSQLPKDRFSAERLKGVDSTLKIQPAELGDSAVYLCASSLERGQNEQYFGPGTRLTVT.

The chain uses TRBV5-1 and TRBJ1-1; D ambiguous. The germline V and J ends were trimmed by 0 bases and 5 bases, with 11 bases remaining between them. The CDR3 is 14 amino acids. CDR1 is SGHRS, CDR2 YFSETQ, per germline. CDR3 coding DNA: TGCGCCAGCAGCTTGGAGTTAGGTGTGACTGAAGCTTTCTTT. Translated: CASSLELGVTEAFF.

J is TRBJ2-2 and V is TRBV28; D might be TRBD1 or TRBD2, each matching 6 bases. Germline V gene data show CDR1 as MDHEN and CDR2 as SYDVKM. The CDR3 extends over 14 amino acids. Trimming took off 5 bases at V and 7 bases at J, with 14 bases between the two ends. The CDR3 sequence: CASSRDGGHGELFF. The DNA of the CDR3 is TGTGCCAGCAGTCGGGATGGGGGGCACGGGGAGCTGTTTTTT.

V gene TRBV7-9 combines with J gene TRBJ2-2; either TRBD1 or TRBD2 may fit D (5 bases each). Trimming removed 6 bases from V and 1 base from J, with 24 bases in between. CDR1 is SEHNR, CDR2 FQNEAQ, per germline (reference sequence). This CDR3 region has 19 residues. The CDR3 loop reads CASRRGARVPSKNTGELFF. CDR3 sequence (DNA): TGTGCCAGCAGGAGGGGTGCCAGAGTGCCCAGTAAGAACACCGGGGAGCTGTTTTTT.

This rearrangement joins TRBV5-1 to TRBJ2-2; D ambiguous. Germline CDR1 and CDR2: SGHRS and YFSETQ. The CDR3 consists of 16 residues. The V gene lost 0 bases and the J gene lost 3 bases, with 12 bases spanning the gap. The chain's CDR3 is CASSLVGNSYTGELFF. In nucleotides, the CDR3 is TGCGCCAGCAGCTTGGTGGGGAATTCGTACACCGGGGAGCTGTTTTTT.

A word on this clone: One junction end disagrees with the germline gene, perhaps due to a read error. This CDR3 is CASSQDGTSAGEQYF. The DNA of the CDR3 is TGCGCCAGCAGCCAAGACGGCACAAGCGCGGGCGAGCAGTACTTC. The chain carries TRBV7-9 and TRBJ2-7, with a tentative D call TRBD2 (5 bases). Germline V gene sequence: CDR1 SEHNR, CDR2 FQNEAQ (reference sequence). This CDR3 spans 15 amino acids.

In regard to this clone: Different DNA sequences within this sample yield the same CDR3. This rearrangement joins TRBV5-1 to TRBJ1-3, with D tentatively TRBD1 (6 bases). Germline lookup yields CDR1 SGHRS and CDR2 YFSETQ. This CDR3 has 14 residues. V dropped 3 bases and J dropped 0 bases, with 7 bases sitting between them. For the CDR3, the DNA is TGCGCCAGCAGCTCGGACAGCTCTGGAAACACCATATATTTT. Protein: CASSSDSSGNTIYF.

The chain links TRBV2 to TRBJ2-7, with TRBD1 as a possible D gene (5 bases). From germline, CDR1 is SNHLY and CDR2 FYNNEI. The CDR3 loop spans 10 amino acids. V was clipped by 11 bases and J by 7 bases, with 12 bases between them. The CDR3 bases are TGTGCCTCCCAGGGTCGTGAGCAGTACTTC. This encodes CASQGREQYF.

The rearrangement joins TRBV7-2 to TRBJ1-3; tentative D call: TRBD1 (5 bases). Germline-derived CDR1 and CDR2 are SGHTA and FQGNSA. The CDR3 has 18 residues. Trimming took off 2 bases at V and 2 bases at J, with 19 bases between the two ends. Written as DNA, the CDR3 is TGTGCCAGCAGCTTACACGTGGGGCAGCGAGGCACTGGAAACACCATATATTTT. Translation: CASSLHVGQRGTGNTIYF.

V usage is TRBV2 and J usage is TRBJ2-3; the D gene could be TRBD1 or TRBD2 (5 bases each). The germline V and J ends were trimmed by 5 bases and 6 bases, with 18 bases remaining between them. CDR1 is SNHLY, CDR2 FYNNEI, per germline. CDR3 length: 15 residues. CDR3: CASSSRVLERDTQYF. The CDR3 DNA sequence: TGTGCCAGCAGTTCCAGGGTCCTCGAGCGGGATACGCAGTATTTT. Combining the CDR3 with reference TRBV2 and TRBJ2-3 gives the whole variable domain EPEVTQTPSHQVTQMGQEVILRCVPISNHLYFYWYRQILGQKVEFLVSFYNNEISEKSEIFDDQFSVERPDGSNFTLKIRSTKLEDSAMYFCASSSRVLERDTQYFGPGTRLTVL.

This clone was counted only a few times. Other DNA sequences of this sample code for an identical CDR3. This chain joins TRBV5-1 and TRBJ1-1, with TRBD1 matching 9 bases. The germline CDR1 and CDR2 sequences are SGHRS and YFSETQ. After removal of 2 bases from V and 1 base from J, the junction contained 0 bases not matched to a gene. The CDR3 contains 14 residues. The CDR3 DNA is TGCGCCAGCAGCTTACAGGGGGCGAACACTGAAGCTTTCTTT. Residues: CASSLQGANTEAFF.

V is TRBV7-3 and J is TRBJ1-6, with 8 bases that match TRBD1. CDR1 and CDR2 from the germline V gene are SGHTA and FQGTGA. The CDR3 loop spans 13 amino acids. The ends lost 5 bases at V and 7 bases at J; junction bases unmatched: 1. This chain's CDR3 is CASSRTGNSPLHF. Written as DNA, the CDR3 is TGTGCCAGCAGCCGGACAGGGAATTCACCCCTCCACTTT.

The rearrangement uses TRBV28 and TRBJ2-1, with 10 bases lining up with TRBD2. CDR3 size: 15 residues. Germline lookup yields CDR1 MDHEN and CDR2 SYDVKM. Losses at the gene ends were 6 bases for V and 4 bases for J; bases not matched to a gene: 6. CDR3 bases: TGTGCCAGCAGCCTAGCGGGGGACTTTTACAATGAGCAGTTCTTC. Translating it yields CASSLAGDFYNEQFF.

The rearrangement links TRBV19 to TRBJ1-4, with TRBD1 as a possible D gene (6 bases). Germline CDR1 LNHDA, CDR2 SQIVND (reference sequence). V was clipped by 4 bases and J by 7 bases, with 16 bases between them. This CDR3 spans 15 amino acids. The CDR3 DNA is TGTGCCAGTAGTAAGACCCGGGACATTTTTGAAAAACTGTTTTTT. This gives the protein CASSKTRDIFEKLFF.

The chain is built from TRBV6-1 and TRBJ2-2, with a possible D match to TRBD1 (8 bases). Germline V CDR1 and CDR2: MNHNS, SASEGT. CDR3 length equals 14 residues. The V end lost 9 bases, the J end lost 5 bases, and 16 bases lay between the germline ends. CDR3 sequence reads: CASRNRGGTGELFF. The DNA of the CDR3 is TGTGCCAGTCGGAACAGGGGGGGGACCGGGGAGCTGTTTTTT.

CDR3 in amino acids: CASSLGRKGSYEQYF. The CDR3 nucleotides are TGTGCCAGCAGTTTGGGGAGAAAGGGTTCTTACGAGCAGTACTTC. The chain recombines TRBV2 with TRBJ2-7, with D possibly being TRBD2 (5 bases). The CDR3 consists of 15 residues. Germline loops: CDR1 SNHLY, CDR2 FYNNEI. V was clipped by 5 bases and J by 4 bases, with 18 bases between them.

The chain combines TRBV5-4 with TRBJ2-2; 7 bases align to TRBD2. Germline assignment: CDR1 SGHNT and CDR2 YYREEE (reference sequence). J was trimmed by 4 bases and V by 2 bases; bases with no gene match: 5. The CDR3 consists of 15 residues. DNA of the CDR3: TGTGCCAGCAGCTTAGAAGGCGGGGGCACCGGGGAGCTGTTTTTT. This sequence encodes CASSLEGGGTGELFF.

The chain is built from TRBV15 and TRBJ2-2; 8 positions match TRBD1. The CDR3 is made up of 15 amino acids. The V segment lost 3 bases and the J segment 6 bases; nucleotides outside the gene matches: 6. Germline V gene lookup returns CDR1 LNHNV and CDR2 YYDKDF (reference sequence). CDR3 coding DNA: TGTGCCACCAGCAGTAGACAGGGGCTGGCCGGGGAGCTGTTTTTT. Protein sequence: CATSSRQGLAGELFF.

The rearrangement joins TRBV10-1 to TRBJ2-5, with TRBD1 as a possible D gene (6 bases). The CDR3 contains 13 residues. The V end lost 4 bases, the J end lost 3 bases, and 9 bases lay between the germline ends. From germline, CDR1 is WNHNN and CDR2 SYGVQD (reference sequence). DNA of the CDR3: TGCGCCAGCAGTGCGGACAGCGAAGAGACCCAGTACTTC. This gives the protein CASSADSEETQYF.

This clone was detected a few times. The chain combines TRBV7-9 with TRBJ1-1; 11 positions match TRBD1. With V trimmed by 3 bases and J by 4 bases, 7 bases remained unmatched. The CDR3 is made up of 16 amino acids. Per the germline V gene, CDR1 is SEHNR and CDR2 is FQNEAQ (reference sequence). CDR3: CASSLDGQGAGTEAFF. DNA for the CDR3: TGTGCCAGCAGCTTGGACGGACAGGGGGCGGGCACTGAAGCTTTCTTT.

The CDR3 region is CAWSVRLLDEQYF. Here the CDR3 DNA reads TGTGCCTGGAGTGTCCGGCTTCTCGACGAGCAGTACTTC. J is TRBJ2-7 and V is TRBV30; no reliable D call. V was trimmed by 0 bases and J by 5 bases, leaving 11 bases between them. Germline values: CDR1 GTSNPN, CDR2 SVGIG (reference sequence). CDR3 length: 13 residues.